These T cell receptor beta chains were read from a single sample in a study of regulatory dendritic cells for organ transplantation. These TCRs are of unknown antigen specificity. The table came from immunoSEQ multiplex PCR; TCRdb's copy has only in-frame clones and leaves some out. The table lists some 10,000 clones, roughly 91% of them singletons. The sequencing sample was made of naive CD8+ T cells from blood cultured with dendritic cells. Receptors originate from a human donor in good health. CDR3s include the opening cysteine and the closing phenylalanine or tryptophan. A D gene is named only where the DNA matches it firmly.

d_call cdr3_length j_call v_call cdr3_aa
. 12 TRBJ2-3 TRBV27 CASSYIQGSQYF
. 14 TRBJ2-7 TRBV7-8 CASSLAGGRYEQYF
. 12 TRBJ2-1 TRBV7-2 CASSAHRDHAFF
. 15 TRBJ1-1 TRBV21-1 CASSNYWDCDTEAFF
. 15 TRBJ1-1 TRBV7-8 CASSLGEDANTEAFF
TRBD2 16 TRBJ2-3 TRBV5-8 CASSGGLAGGTDTQYF
. 15 TRBJ1-5 TRBV4-1 CASSYNRDSNQPQHF
. 13 TRBJ2-1 TRBV2 CASIGSRVDEQFF
. 12 TRBJ1-1 TRBV7-2 CASSHGAGEAFF
. 13 TRBJ2-7 TRBV27 CASSLGVGLEQYF
. 14 TRBJ2-7 TRBV4-3 CASSQDQSAYEQYF
TRBD1 14 TRBJ1-1 TRBV15 CATRGRGLNTEAFF
. 15 TRBJ2-7 TRBV21-1 CASSTTGTTAYEQYF
TRBD1 15 TRBJ1-1 TRBV30 CAWSITGTGLTEAFF
. 15 TRBJ2-6 TRBV7-8 CASSFRLTGANVLTF
. 14 TRBJ2-7 TRBV4-3 CASSQGVNGYEQYF
. 14 TRBJ1-1 TRBV5-4 CASSSRGMNTEAFF
. 15 TRBJ2-7 TRBV6-5 CASSWTGTELGKQYF
. 15 TRBJ2-7 TRBV5-1 CASSSEPGQGGEQYF
TRBD1 14 TRBJ2-7 TRBV27 CASSLRTGGYEQYF
. 17 TRBJ2-7 TRBV12-2 CASRPPPPAGGDYEQYF
. 14 TRBJ2-5 TRBV4-3 CASSQGGGQETQYF